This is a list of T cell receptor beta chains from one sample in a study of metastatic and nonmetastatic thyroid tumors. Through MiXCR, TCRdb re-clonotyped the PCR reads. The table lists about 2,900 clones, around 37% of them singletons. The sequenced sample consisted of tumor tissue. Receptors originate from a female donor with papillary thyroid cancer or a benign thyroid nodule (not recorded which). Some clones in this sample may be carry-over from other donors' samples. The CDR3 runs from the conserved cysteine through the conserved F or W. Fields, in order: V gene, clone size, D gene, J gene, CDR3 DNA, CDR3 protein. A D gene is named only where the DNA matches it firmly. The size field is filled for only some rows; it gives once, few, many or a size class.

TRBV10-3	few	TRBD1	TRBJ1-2	TGTGCCATCAGTGAGGGGACAGGGGGCCTTTATGGCTACACCTTC	CAISEGTGGLYGYTF
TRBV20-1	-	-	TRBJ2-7	TGCAGTGCTAGGAGGGGGGACTACGAGCAGTACTTC	CSARRGDYEQYF
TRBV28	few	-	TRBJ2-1	TGTGCCAGCAGTTTTCGGGGTCACAATGAGCAGTTCTTC	CASSFRGHNEQFF
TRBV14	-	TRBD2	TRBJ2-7	TGTGCCAGCAGCTTCGGGGGGTCATCCTACGAGCAGTACTTC	CASSFGGSSYEQYF
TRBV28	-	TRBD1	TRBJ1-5	TGTGCCAGCAGTTTAAGACAGGGTTTTAATCAGCCCCAGCATTTT	CASSLRQGFNQPQHF
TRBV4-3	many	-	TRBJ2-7	TGCGCCAGCAGCCAAGGTCTAGGCGGGACCTCCCAGCAGTACTTC	CASSQGLGGTSQQYF
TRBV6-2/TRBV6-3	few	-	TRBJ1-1	TGTGCCAGCAGTTACACCACGCGGGGACCAGCTTTCTTT	CASSYTTRGPAFF
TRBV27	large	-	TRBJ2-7	TGTGCCAGCAGTTTAGGCGGGACAGCCTACGAGCAGTACTTC	CASSLGGTAYEQYF
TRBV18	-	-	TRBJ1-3	TGTGCCAGCTCACCCACCTCGGCGGACACCATATATTTT	CASSPTSADTIYF
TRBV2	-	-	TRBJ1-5	TGTGCCAGCGGAAGTCGAGCCCGGGACACCAGATTTTTTAGCAATCAGCCCCAGCATTTT	CASGSRARDTRFFSNQPQHF
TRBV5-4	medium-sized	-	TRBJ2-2	TGTGCCAGCAGCTTAGGAACAGGGAGTGCGGTCGGGGAGCTGTTTTTT	CASSLGTGSAVGELFF
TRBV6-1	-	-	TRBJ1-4	TGTGCCAGCAGAAAACCGGGACACCGGCTGTACCTTAATGAAAAACTGTTTTTT	CASRKPGHRLYLNEKLFF
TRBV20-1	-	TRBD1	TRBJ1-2	TGCAGTGCTAGAGAAGGCAGGGGGCGTTTAAGCGACACCTTC	CSAREGRGRLSDTF
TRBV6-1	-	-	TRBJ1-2	TGTGCCAGCAGTCAGAGGGCTTCCCATGGCTACACCTTC	CASSQRASHGYTF
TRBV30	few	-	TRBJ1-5	TGTGCCTGGAGGAGGGGCGAGGGTAGCAATCAGCCCCAGCATTTT	CAWRRGEGSNQPQHF
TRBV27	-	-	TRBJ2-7	TGTGCCAGCAAGAGGAGTGGGACATCCCCCCTCGAGCAGTACTTC	CASKRSGTSPLEQYF
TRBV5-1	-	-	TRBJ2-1	TGCGCCAGCAGCACGAACAATGAGCAGTTCTTC	CASSTNNEQFF
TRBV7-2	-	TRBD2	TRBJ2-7	TGTGCCAGCAGCCCTACTAGCGGAGGCGGGAACGAGCAGTACTTC	CASSPTSGGGNEQYF
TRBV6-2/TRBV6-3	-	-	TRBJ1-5	TGTGCCAGCAGTTACGGTAGCAATCAGCCCCAGCATTTT	CASSYGSNQPQHF
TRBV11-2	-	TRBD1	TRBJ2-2	TGTGCCAGCAGCCCACGGACAGGGATTAACACCGGGGAGCTGTTTTTT	CASSPRTGINTGELFF
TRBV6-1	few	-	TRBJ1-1	TGTGCCAGCACAGAGACGGAGAACACTGAAGCTTTCTTT	CASTETENTEAFF
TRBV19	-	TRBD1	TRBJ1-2	TGTGCCAGTAGTATAGATCCGCGACAGGGACCGTATGGCTACACCTTC	CASSIDPRQGPYGYTF
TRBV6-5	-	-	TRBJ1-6	TGTGCCAGCAGTTACTCCGGGGTGGGTTCACCCCTCCACTTT	CASSYSGVGSPLHF
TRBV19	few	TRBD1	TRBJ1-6	TGTGCCAGCAGCCTCAATCCGGGACAGGAAAATCCCCTCCACTTT	CASSLNPGQENPLHF
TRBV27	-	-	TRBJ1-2	TGTGCCAGCAGTTACGGACAAAGTAACTATGGCTACACCTTC	CASSYGQSNYGYTF
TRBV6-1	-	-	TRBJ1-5	TGTGCCAGCAGCGATCTGTTGTTTCAGCCCCAGCATTTT	CASSDLLFQPQHF
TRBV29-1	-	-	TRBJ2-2	TGCAGCGTCGATACAGGGAATGGCGGGGAGCTGTTTTTT	CSVDTGNGGELFF
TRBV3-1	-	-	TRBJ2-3	TGTGCCAGCAGCCCCGGACAGATGGTGAATACGCAGTATTTT	CASSPGQMVNTQYF
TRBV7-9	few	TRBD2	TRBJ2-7	TGTGCCAGCAGCGGTCGGACTAGTTCGTTCGACGAGCAGTACTTC	CASSGRTSSFDEQYF
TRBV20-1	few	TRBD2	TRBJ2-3	TGCAGTGCTAATAGCCTGGGGCTAGCGGAAGAAGATACGCAGTATTTT	CSANSLGLAEEDTQYF
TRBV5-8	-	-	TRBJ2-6	TGTGCCAGCAGTCGAGTATCTTGGGCCAACGTCCTGACTTTC	CASSRVSWANVLTF
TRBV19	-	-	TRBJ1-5	TGTGCCAGTAGTGGCAGAGGGTTGGAAAGCAATCAGCCCCAGCATTTT	CASSGRGLESNQPQHF
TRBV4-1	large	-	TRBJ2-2	TGCGCCAGCAGCCAAGAGGGGCAGGGTCTCACCGGGGAGCTGTTTTTT	CASSQEGQGLTGELFF
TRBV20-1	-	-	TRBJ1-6	TGCAGTGCTAGAGTAGGCGGGGCGAGCTCCTATAATTCACCCCTCCACTTT	CSARVGGASSYNSPLHF
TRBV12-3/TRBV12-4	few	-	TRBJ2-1	TGTGCCAGCAGTTACGCCGGGACTGAAAGGGAGCAGTTCTTC	CASSYAGTEREQFF
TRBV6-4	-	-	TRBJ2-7	TGTGCCAGCAGTTTTAGCCCCCTAATCGACGAGCAGTACTTC	CASSFSPLIDEQYF
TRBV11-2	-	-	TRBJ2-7	TGTGCCAGCAGCTTAGGGTCGTCCGCTTACGAGCAGTACTTC	CASSLGSSAYEQYF
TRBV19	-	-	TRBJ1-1	TGTGCCAGTAGTATTGTTGGCGTCACTGAAGCTTTCTTT	CASSIVGVTEAFF
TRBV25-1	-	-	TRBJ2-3	TGTGCCAGCACCGCGTTCCTCAACACCTACGGAGGCCCTCCGACCGGTACGCAGTATTTT	CASTAFLNTYGGPPTGTQYF
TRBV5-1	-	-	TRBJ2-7	TGCGCCAGCAGCTCAGATAGTTTGGAGCAGTACTTC	CASSSDSLEQYF
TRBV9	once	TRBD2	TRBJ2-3	TGTGCCAGCAGCGCTGGGACTAGCGTCACAGATACGCAGTATTTT	CASSAGTSVTDTQYF
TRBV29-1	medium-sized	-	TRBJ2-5	TGCAGCGCTAGAGAAGAGACCCAGTACTTC	CSAREETQYF
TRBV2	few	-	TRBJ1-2	TGTGCCAGCAGTGAAGGGTGGAGGGGTGACTATGGCTACACCTTC	CASSEGWRGDYGYTF
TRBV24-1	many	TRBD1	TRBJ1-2	TGTGCCACCAGTGACCCAGGGACAGCCAAAGGCTACACCTTC	CATSDPGTAKGYTF
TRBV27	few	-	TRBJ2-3	TGTGCCAGCAGTTTCATTTTAAGCGGAGGCACAGATACGCAGTATTTT	CASSFILSGGTDTQYF
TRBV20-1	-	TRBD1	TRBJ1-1	TGCAGTGCTAGGAAACAGGGGGCGAGTTCCGAAGCTTTCTTT	CSARKQGASSEAFF